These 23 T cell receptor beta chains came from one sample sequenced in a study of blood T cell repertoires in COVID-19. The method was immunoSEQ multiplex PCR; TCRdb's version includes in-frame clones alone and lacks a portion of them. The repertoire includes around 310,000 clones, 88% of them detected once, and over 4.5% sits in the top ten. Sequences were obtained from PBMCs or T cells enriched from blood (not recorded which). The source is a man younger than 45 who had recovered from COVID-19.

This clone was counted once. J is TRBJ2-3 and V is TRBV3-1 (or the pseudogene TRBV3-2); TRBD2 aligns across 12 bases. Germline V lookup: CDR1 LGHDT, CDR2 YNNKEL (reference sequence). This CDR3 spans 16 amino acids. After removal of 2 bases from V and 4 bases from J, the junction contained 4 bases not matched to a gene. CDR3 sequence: CASSQRLAGAADTQYF. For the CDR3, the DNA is TGTGCCAGCAGCCAAAGACTAGCGGGGGCGGCAGATACGCAGTATTTT.

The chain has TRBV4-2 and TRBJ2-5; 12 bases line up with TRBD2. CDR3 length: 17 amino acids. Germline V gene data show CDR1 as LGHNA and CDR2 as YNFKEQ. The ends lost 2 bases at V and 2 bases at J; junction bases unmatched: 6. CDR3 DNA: TGTGCCAGCAGCCAAAGACTAGCGGGGGTTATACAAGAGACCCAGTACTTC. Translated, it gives CASSQRLAGVIQETQYF.

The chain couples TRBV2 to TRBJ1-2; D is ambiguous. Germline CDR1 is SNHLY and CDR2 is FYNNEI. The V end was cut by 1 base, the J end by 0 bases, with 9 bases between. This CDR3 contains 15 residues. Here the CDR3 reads CASSEVGGANYGYTF. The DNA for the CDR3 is TGTGCCAGCAGTGAAGTCGGTGGAGCTAACTATGGCTACACCTTC.

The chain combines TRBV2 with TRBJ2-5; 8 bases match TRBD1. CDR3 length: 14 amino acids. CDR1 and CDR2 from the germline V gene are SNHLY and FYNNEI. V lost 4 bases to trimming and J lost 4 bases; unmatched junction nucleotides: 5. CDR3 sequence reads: CASSAGQGGETQYF. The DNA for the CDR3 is TGTGCCAGCAGTGCAGGACAGGGAGGAGAGACCCAGTACTTC. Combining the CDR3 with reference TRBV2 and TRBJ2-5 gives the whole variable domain EPEVTQTPSHQVTQMGQEVILRCVPISNHLYFYWYRQILGQKVEFLVSFYNNEISEKSEIFDDQFSVERPDGSNFTLKIRSTKLEDSAMYFCASSAGQGGETQYFGPGTRLLVL.

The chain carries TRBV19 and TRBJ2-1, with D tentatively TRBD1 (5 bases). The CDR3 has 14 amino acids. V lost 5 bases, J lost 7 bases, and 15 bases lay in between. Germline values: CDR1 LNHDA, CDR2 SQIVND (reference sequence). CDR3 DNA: TGTGCCAGTAGTCCAGGGTCCTCAGGAAATGAGCAGTTCTTC. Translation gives CASSPGSSGNEQFF.

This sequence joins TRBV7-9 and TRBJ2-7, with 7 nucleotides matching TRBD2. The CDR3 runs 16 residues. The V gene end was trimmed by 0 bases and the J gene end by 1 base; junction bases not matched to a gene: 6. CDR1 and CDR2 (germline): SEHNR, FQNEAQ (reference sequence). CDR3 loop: CASSLAAGVSSYEQYF. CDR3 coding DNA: TGTGCCAGCAGCTTAGCGGCGGGGGTGTCATCCTACGAGCAGTACTTC.

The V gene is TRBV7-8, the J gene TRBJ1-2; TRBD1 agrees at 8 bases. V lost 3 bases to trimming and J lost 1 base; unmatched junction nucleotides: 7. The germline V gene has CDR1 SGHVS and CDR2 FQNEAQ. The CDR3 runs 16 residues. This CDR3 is CASSFRRTGYNYGYTF. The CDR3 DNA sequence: TGTGCCAGCAGCTTTAGGAGGACAGGGTATAACTATGGCTACACCTTC.

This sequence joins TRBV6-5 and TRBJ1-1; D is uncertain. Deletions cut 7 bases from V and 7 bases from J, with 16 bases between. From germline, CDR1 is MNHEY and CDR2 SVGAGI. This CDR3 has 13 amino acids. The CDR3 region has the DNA TGTGCCAGCACCGGACCCTCCCGGGGTGAAGCTTTCTTT. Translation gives CASTGPSRGEAFF.

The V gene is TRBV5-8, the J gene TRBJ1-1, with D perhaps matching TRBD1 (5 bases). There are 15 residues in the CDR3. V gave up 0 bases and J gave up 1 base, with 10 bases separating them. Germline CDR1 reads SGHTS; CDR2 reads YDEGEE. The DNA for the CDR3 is TGTGCCAGCAGCTTGGCCAGGAGGGGGAACACTGAAGCTTTCTTT. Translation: CASSLARRGNTEAFF.

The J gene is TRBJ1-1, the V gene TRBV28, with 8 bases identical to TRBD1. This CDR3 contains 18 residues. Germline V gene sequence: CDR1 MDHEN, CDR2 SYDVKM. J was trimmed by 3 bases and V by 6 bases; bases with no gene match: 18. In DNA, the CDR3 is TGTGCCAGCAGCCCCCGACAGGGGTCGTTAGAGGGGTACACTGAAGCTTTCTTT. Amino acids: CASSPRQGSLEGYTEAFF.

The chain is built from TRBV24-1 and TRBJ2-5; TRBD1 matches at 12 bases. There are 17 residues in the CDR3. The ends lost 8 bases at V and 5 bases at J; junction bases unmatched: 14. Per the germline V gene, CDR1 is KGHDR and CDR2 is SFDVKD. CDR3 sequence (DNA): TGTGCCACCAACGAAGACCCGGGACAGGGGGCTCGGGAGACCCAGTACTTC. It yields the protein CATNEDPGQGARETQYF.

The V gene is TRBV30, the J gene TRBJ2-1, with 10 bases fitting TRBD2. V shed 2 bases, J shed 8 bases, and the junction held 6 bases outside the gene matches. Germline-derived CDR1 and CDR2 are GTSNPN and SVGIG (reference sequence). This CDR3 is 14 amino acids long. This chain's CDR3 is CAWSKAGGPDEQFF. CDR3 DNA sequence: TGTGCCTGGAGTAAAGCGGGGGGGCCGGATGAGCAGTTCTTC.

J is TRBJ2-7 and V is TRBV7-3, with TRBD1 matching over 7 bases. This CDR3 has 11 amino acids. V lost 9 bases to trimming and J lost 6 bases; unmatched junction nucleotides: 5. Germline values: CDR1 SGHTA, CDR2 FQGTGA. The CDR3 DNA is TGTGCCAGTAGCACAGGGGCCGAGCAGTACTTC. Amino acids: CASSTGAEQYF.

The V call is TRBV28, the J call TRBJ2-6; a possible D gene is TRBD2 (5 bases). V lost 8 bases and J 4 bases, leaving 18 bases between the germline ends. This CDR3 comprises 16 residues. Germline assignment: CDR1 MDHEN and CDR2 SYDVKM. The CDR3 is CASEVEGFPGANVLTF. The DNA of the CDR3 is TGTGCCAGCGAGGTAGAGGGATTCCCCGGGGCCAACGTCCTGACTTTC.

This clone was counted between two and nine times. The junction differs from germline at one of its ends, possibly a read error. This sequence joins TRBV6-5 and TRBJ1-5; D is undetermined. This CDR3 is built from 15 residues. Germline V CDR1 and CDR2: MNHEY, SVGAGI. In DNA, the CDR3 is TGTGCCAGCAGTGACTCGATCAGGCTCGATATACCCCAGCATTTT. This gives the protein CASSDSIRLDIPQHF.

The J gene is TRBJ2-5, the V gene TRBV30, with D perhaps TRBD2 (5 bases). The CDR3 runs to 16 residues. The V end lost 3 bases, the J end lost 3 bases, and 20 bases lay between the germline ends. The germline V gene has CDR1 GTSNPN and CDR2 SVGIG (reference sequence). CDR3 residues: CAWRGSQARDKETQYF. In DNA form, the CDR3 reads TGTGCCTGGAGGGGGAGCCAAGCGAGAGATAAAGAGACCCAGTACTTC.

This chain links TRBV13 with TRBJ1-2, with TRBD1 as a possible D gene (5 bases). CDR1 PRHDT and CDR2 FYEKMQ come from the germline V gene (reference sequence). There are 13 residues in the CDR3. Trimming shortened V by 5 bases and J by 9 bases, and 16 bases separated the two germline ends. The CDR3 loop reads CASSLRGGESYTF. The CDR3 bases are TGTGCCAGCAGCCTCCGGGGAGGGGAGAGCTACACCTTC.

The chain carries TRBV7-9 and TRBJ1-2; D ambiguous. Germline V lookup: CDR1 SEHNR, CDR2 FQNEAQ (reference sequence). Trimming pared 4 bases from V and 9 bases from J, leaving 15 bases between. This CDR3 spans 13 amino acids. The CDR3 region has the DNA TGTGCCAGCAGCTCTCTCGGTCGGGAGAGCTACACCTTC. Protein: CASSSLGRESYTF.

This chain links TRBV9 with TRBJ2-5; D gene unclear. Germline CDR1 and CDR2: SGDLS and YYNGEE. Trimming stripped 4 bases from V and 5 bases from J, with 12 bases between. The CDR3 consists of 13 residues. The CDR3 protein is CASSPSDLETQYF. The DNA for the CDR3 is TGTGCCAGCAGCCCTTCAGATTTGGAGACCCAGTACTTC.

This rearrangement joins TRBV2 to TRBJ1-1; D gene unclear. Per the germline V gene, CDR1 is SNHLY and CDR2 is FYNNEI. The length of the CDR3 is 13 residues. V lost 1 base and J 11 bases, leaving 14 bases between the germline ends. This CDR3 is CASSEVAAGGAFF. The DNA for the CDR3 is TGTGCCAGCAGTGAAGTCGCGGCGGGAGGGGCTTTCTTT.

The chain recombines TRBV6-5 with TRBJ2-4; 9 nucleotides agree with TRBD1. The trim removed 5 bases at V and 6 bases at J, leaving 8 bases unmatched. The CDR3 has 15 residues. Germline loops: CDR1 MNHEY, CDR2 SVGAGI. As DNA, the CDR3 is TGTGCCAGCAGTCCCTACAGGGGGCAGGGAAACATTCAGTACTTC. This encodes CASSPYRGQGNIQYF.

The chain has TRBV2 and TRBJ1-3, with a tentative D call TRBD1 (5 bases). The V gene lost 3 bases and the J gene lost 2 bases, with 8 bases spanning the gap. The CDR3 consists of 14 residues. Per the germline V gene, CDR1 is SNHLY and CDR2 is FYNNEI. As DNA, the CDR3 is TGTGCCAGCAGTGAGCGGGGCACTGGAAACACCATATATTTT. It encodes CASSERGTGNTIYF.

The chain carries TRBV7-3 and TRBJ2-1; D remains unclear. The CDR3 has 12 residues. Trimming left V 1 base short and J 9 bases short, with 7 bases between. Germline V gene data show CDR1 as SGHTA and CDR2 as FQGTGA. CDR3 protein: CASSLRAGEQFF. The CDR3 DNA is TGTGCCAGCAGCTTAAGGGCCGGTGAGCAGTTCTTC.